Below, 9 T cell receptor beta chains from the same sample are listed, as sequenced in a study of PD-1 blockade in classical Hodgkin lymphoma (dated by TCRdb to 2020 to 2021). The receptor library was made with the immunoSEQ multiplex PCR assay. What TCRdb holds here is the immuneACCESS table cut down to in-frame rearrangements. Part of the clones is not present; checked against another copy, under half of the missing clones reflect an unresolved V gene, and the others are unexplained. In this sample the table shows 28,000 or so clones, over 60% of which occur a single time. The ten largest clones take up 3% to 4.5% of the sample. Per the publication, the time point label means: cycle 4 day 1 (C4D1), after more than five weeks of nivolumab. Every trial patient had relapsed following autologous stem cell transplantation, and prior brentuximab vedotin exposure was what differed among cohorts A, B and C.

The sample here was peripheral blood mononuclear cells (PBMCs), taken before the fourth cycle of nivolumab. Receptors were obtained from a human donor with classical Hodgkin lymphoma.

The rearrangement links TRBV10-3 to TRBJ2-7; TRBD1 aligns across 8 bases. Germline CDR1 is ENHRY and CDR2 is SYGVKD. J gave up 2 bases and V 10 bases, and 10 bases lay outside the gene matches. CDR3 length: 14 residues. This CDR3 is CATRPGQETYEQYF. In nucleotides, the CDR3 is TGTGCCACCCGCCCGGGACAGGAAACCTACGAGCAGTACTTC.

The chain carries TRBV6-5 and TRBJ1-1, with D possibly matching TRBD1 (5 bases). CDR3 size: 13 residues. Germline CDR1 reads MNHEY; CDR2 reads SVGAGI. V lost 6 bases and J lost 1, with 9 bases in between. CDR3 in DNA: TGTGCCAGCAGGACGACAGAGAACACTGAAGCTTTCTTT. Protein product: CASRTTENTEAFF.

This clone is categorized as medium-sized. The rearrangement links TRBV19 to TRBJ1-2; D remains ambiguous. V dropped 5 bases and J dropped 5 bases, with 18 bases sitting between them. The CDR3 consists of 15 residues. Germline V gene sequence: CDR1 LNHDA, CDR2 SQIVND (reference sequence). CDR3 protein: CASSPVEGRGYGYTF. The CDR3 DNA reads TGTGCCAGTAGTCCCGTGGAGGGCAGAGGGTATGGCTACACCTTC. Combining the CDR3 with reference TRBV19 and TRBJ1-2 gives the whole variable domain DGGITQSPKYLFRKEGQNVTLSCEQNLNHDAMYWYRQDPGQGLRLIYYSQIVNDFQKGDIAEGYSVSREKKESFPLTVTSAQKNPTAFYLCASSPVEGRGYGYTFGSGTRLTVV.

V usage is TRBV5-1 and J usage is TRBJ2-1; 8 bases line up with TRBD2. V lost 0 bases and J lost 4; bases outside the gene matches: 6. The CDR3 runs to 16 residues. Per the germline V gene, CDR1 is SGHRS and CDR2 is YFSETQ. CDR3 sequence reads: CASSLGAGTSYNEQFF. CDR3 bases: TGCGCCAGCAGCTTGGGGGCCGGGACTAGTTACAATGAGCAGTTCTTC.

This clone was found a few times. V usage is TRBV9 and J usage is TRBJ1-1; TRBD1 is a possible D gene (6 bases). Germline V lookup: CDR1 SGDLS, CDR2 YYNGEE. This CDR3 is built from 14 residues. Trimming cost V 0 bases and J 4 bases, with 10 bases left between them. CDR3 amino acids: CASSVVGGGTEAFF. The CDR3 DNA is TGTGCCAGCAGCGTAGTGGGAGGGGGCACTGAAGCTTTCTTT.

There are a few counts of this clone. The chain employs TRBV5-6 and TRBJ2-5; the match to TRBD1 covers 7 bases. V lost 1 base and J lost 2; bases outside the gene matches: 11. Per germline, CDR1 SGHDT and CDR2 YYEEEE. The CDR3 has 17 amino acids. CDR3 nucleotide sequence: TGTGCCAGCAGCTTGTTGACTCGGACAGGCCCTCAAGAGACCCAGTACTTC. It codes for CASSLLTRTGPQETQYF.

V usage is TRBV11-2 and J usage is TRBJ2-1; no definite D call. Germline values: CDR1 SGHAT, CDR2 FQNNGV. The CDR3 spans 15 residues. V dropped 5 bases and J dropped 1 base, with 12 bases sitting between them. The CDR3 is CASSPTGLSYNEQFF. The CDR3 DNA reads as TGTGCCAGCAGCCCCACTGGGTTGTCCTACAATGAGCAGTTCTTC.

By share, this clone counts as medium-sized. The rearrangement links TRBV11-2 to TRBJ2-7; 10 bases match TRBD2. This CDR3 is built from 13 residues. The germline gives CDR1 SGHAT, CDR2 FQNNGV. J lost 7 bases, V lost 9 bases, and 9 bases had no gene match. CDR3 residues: CASAASGSKEQYF. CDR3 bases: TGTGCCAGTGCGGCTAGCGGGAGTAAAGAGCAGTACTTC.

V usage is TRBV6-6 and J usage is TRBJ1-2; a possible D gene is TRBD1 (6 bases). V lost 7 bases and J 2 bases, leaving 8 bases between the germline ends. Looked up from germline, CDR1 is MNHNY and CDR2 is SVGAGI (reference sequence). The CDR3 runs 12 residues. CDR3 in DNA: TGTGCCAGCAAGGACAGCAACTATGGCTACACCTTC. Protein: CASKDSNYGYTF.